The 28 T cell receptor beta chains given below trace back to one sample, sequenced in a study of CD8+CD57+ T cells in acquired aplastic anemia listed by TCRdb under 2018. The patients picked for sequencing were ones in whom flow cytometry had shown an expansion of CD8+CD57+ cells. Reads for this sample came from an Illumina HiSeq 2000. Profiling of TCR beta VDJ combinations and CDR3 sequences used genomic DNA as the template. TCRdb reprocessing: public reads trimmed at Q25 with fastp, clones called with MiXCR, in-frame beta chains kept. Each CDR3 protein appears once, grouped with its most common genes and DNA. Present in this sample are 150,000 or so distinct CDR3 sequences, around half of which were seen just once. More than 1% of the sample is held by the ten biggest clonotypes. The sample comprised sorted CD4+, CD8+, or CD8+CD57+ T cells (not recorded which) from PBMCs. Receptor source: a human donor with aplastic anemia.

The rearrangement joins TRBV2 to TRBJ2-1, with TRBD1 matching 10 bases. CDR1 is SNHLY and CDR2 is FYNNEI in the germline V gene. The CDR3 runs to 14 residues. J gave up 3 bases and V 5 bases, and 1 base lay outside the gene matches. The CDR3 reads CASSRTGGYNEQFF. Here the CDR3 DNA reads TGTGCCAGCAGTCGGACAGGGGGCTACAATGAGCAGTTCTTC.

At least ten counts were recorded for this clonotype. CDR3 sequence reads: CASSPGMGNTIYF. In DNA form, the CDR3 reads TGTGCCAGCAGTCCAGGGATGGGAAACACCATATATTTT. This rearrangement joins TRBV7-2 to TRBJ1-3; maybe TRBD1 (5 bases). The V gene's germline CDR1 is SGHTA and CDR2 FQGNSA. This CDR3 has 13 amino acids. The germline V and J ends were trimmed by 6 bases and 4 bases, with 10 bases remaining between them.

The J gene is TRBJ1-2, the V gene TRBV7-9; possibly TRBD1 for D (6 bases). The ends were cut back, 3 bases at V and 9 bases at J, with 17 bases in the middle. The CDR3 length is 14 residues. Germline V gene data show CDR1 as SEHNR and CDR2 as FQNEAQ (reference sequence). The DNA of the CDR3 is TGTGCCAGCAGCTTCCAGGGGCAGATGCATAGCTACACCTTC. This translates into CASSFQGQMHSYTF.

This clonotype was recorded a few times. The chain carries TRBV11-1 and TRBJ2-2; TRBD2 aligns across 16 bases. This CDR3 spans 17 amino acids. V gave up 5 bases and J gave up 5 bases; unmatched junction bases: 5. Looked up from germline, CDR1 is SGHAT and CDR2 is FQDESV (reference sequence). This chain's CDR3 is CASSLGLAGGRTGELFF. CDR3 coding DNA: TGTGCCAGCAGCCTGGGACTAGCGGGGGGGCGAACCGGGGAGCTGTTTTTT.

The V call is TRBV11-1, the J call TRBJ2-3; 8 positions agree with TRBD2. In germline, CDR1 is SGHAT, CDR2 FQDESV (reference sequence). The CDR3 covers 15 residues. V was clipped by 3 bases and J by 4 bases; unmatched bases: 6. DNA for the CDR3: TGTGCCAGCAGCTTTGGCGCGGGAGGCCCAGATACGCAGTATTTT. Protein product: CASSFGAGGPDTQYF.

The chain recombines TRBV2 with TRBJ1-6; D perhaps matches TRBD1 (6 bases). Germline V gene data show CDR1 as SNHLY and CDR2 as FYNNEI. The germline V and J ends were trimmed by 6 bases and 13 bases, with 16 bases remaining between them. CDR3 length: 13 residues. The CDR3 protein is CASRGGTGRPLHF. In DNA form, the CDR3 reads TGTGCCAGCAGAGGGGGGACTGGCCGGCCCCTCCACTTT.

The DNA for the CDR3 is TGTGCCAGCAGCAGACAGGGCGGTTCACCCCTCCACTTT. This codes for CASSRQGGSPLHF. This chain links TRBV7-2 with TRBJ1-6; 7 positions match TRBD1. The CDR3 extends over 13 amino acids. After removal of 5 bases from V and 9 bases from J, the junction contained 4 bases not matched to a gene. Per the germline V gene, CDR1 is SGHTA and CDR2 is FQGNSA.

The chain couples TRBV19 to TRBJ1-1; D uncertain. The germline V gene encodes CDR1 LNHDA and CDR2 SQIVND (reference sequence). This CDR3 contains 12 residues. V lost 9 bases, J lost 8 bases, and 16 bases lay in between. Here the CDR3 DNA reads TGTGCCAGCAGTGAAGGCACCCCGGAAGCTTTCTTT. The encoded protein is CASSEGTPEAFF.

Regarding this clonotype: Without the conserved terminal phenylalanine or tryptophan, this CDR3 likely stems from a read error. The J gene is TRBJ1-6, the V gene TRBV7-9; 11 bases line up with TRBD1. Germline CDR1 SEHNR, CDR2 FQNEAQ (reference sequence). This CDR3 region has 15 residues. Trimming removed 5 bases from V and 9 bases from J; junction bases left unmatched: 6. CDR3 in amino acids: CASSRGQGASSPLHL. In DNA form, the CDR3 reads TGTGCCAGCAGCCGAGGACAGGGGGCCTCTTCACCCCTCCACCTT.

The CDR3 region is CASSYSRSPLHF. The CDR3 DNA follows: TGTGCCAGCAGTTACTCGAGGTCACCCCTCCACTTT. The V gene is TRBV6-5, the J gene TRBJ1-6; no firm D call. Trimming pared 0 bases from V and 10 bases from J, leaving 4 bases between. Germline lookup yields CDR1 MNHEY and CDR2 SVGAGI. The CDR3 consists of 12 residues.

The table lists this clonotype with many counts. The rearrangement joins TRBV6-1 to TRBJ1-6; D remains unclear. Germline CDR1 and CDR2: MNHNS and SASEGT. V was shortened by 7 bases and J by 5 bases, with 12 bases between the two germline ends. The CDR3 sequence is 14 residues long. The DNA for the CDR3 is TGTGCCAGCATGCAAGTGAGGGATAATTCACCCCTCCACTTT. Protein: CASMQVRDNSPLHF.

This clonotype has a count of ten or more. The chain has TRBV6-1 and TRBJ2-5; 8 bases fit TRBD2. This CDR3 has 15 amino acids. The V segment lost 1 base and the J segment 5 bases; nucleotides outside the gene matches: 6. The V gene's germline CDR1 is MNHNS and CDR2 SASEGT. CDR3 region: CASSEGGTSLETQYF. Written as DNA, the CDR3 is TGTGCCAGCAGTGAAGGAGGGACTAGTCTCGAGACCCAGTACTTC.

This clonotype was seen repeatedly, ten times or more. The V and J genes are TRBV13 and TRBJ2-7; TRBD1 matches 8 bases. J was trimmed by 2 bases and V by 1 base; bases with no gene match: 1. Per the germline V gene, CDR1 is PRHDT and CDR2 is FYEKMQ (reference sequence). This CDR3 is 14 amino acids long. The CDR3 is CASSLVDRAYEQYF. The DNA for the CDR3 is TGTGCCAGCAGCTTAGTGGACAGGGCCTACGAGCAGTACTTC.

This clonotype was found many times. This chain links TRBV19 with TRBJ1-1, with D possibly being TRBD1 (5 bases). This CDR3 is 14 amino acids long. V dropped 7 bases and J dropped 11 bases, with 23 bases sitting between them. CDR1 is LNHDA, CDR2 SQIVND, per germline (reference sequence). The CDR3 loop reads CASKDWTRASWAFF. In DNA form, the CDR3 reads TGTGCCAGTAAAGACTGGACAAGGGCTTCGTGGGCTTTCTTT. Variable domain in full (rest from reference TRBV19 and TRBJ1-1): DGGITQSPKYLFRKEGQNVTLSCEQNLNHDAMYWYRQDPGQGLRLIYYSQIVNDFQKGDIAEGYSVSREKKESFPLTVTSAQKNPTAFYLCASKDWTRASWAFFGQGTRLTVV.

This chain connects TRBV5-1 to TRBJ2-7, with D maybe TRBD2 (6 bases). The CDR3 consists of 14 residues. The germline gives CDR1 SGHRS, CDR2 YFSETQ. The ends were cut back, 9 bases at V and 2 bases at J, with 18 bases in the middle. CDR3 protein: CATTSRDSTYEQYF. The CDR3 DNA follows: TGCGCCACCACGAGCCGGGACTCAACCTACGAGCAGTACTTC.

This clonotype was counted at least ten times. This rearrangement joins TRBV5-5 to TRBJ2-7; 8 bases match TRBD2. The CDR3 covers 17 residues. J was trimmed by 2 bases and V by 0 bases; bases with no gene match: 10. In germline, CDR1 is SGHKS, CDR2 YYEKEE (reference sequence). The CDR3 DNA is TGTGCCAGCAGCTTGGTGGGGCTAGCGGGCATCACCTACGAGCAGTACTTC. Translating it yields CASSLVGLAGITYEQYF. Full variable domain (remainder filled in from reference TRBV5-5 and TRBJ2-7): DAGVTQSPTHLIKTRGQQVTLRCSPISGHKSVSWYQQVLGQGPQFIFQYYEKEERGRGNFPDRFSARQFPNYSSELNVNALLLGDSALYLCASSLVGLAGITYEQYFGPGTRLTVT.

The chain recombines TRBV7-2 with TRBJ2-3; D is uncertain. This CDR3 has 12 amino acids. V lost 3 bases to trimming and J lost 6 bases, with 7 bases between them. From germline, CDR1 is SGHTA and CDR2 FQGNSA. In nucleotides, the CDR3 is TGTGCCAGCAGCTTTCCGTCGGATACGCAGTATTTT. This translates into CASSFPSDTQYF.

In its sample, this clonotype was seen many times. The V gene is TRBV5-1, the J gene TRBJ2-2, with D unclear. The V end lost 1 base, the J end lost 0 bases, and 7 bases lay between the germline ends. CDR3 size: 15 residues. The germline gives CDR1 SGHRS, CDR2 YFSETQ. The CDR3 loop reads CASSLSSTNTGELFF. CDR3 in DNA: TGCGCCAGCAGCTTGTCGTCTACGAACACCGGGGAGCTGTTTTTT.

The chain couples TRBV2 to TRBJ1-2; the match to TRBD1 covers 9 bases. The V and J ends lost 7 bases and 4 bases, in that order; junction bases with no gene match: 4. The CDR3 is made up of 13 amino acids. CDR1 and CDR2 (germline): SNHLY, FYNNEI. In DNA, the CDR3 is TGTGCCAGCATCCGGACAGGGGCCTATGGCTACACCTTC. Residues: CASIRTGAYGYTF.

The gene calls are TRBV25-1 and TRBJ2-3, with D hard to call. CDR1 and CDR2 from the germline V gene are MGHDK and SYGVNS. V lost 3 bases, J lost 1 base, and 17 bases lay in between. The CDR3 sequence is 17 residues long. The CDR3 sequence is CASSDRTAFQGTDTQYF. The CDR3 region has the DNA TGTGCCAGCAGTGACCGAACGGCCTTTCAGGGCACAGATACGCAGTATTTT.

J is TRBJ1-1 and V is TRBV20-1; D may be TRBD1 (6 bases). Germline V gene data show CDR1 as DFQATT and CDR2 as SNEGSKA (reference sequence). The germline V and J ends were trimmed by 4 bases and 0 bases, with 12 bases remaining between them. The CDR3 runs 14 residues. The CDR3 region is CSATTQGMNTEAFF. The DNA for the CDR3 is TGCAGTGCTACTACACAGGGCATGAACACTGAAGCTTTCTTT.

The V call is TRBV5-1, the J call TRBJ1-2; no definite D call. The length of the CDR3 is 14 residues. With 0 bases removed from V and 5 bases from J, the gap between germline ends came to 11 bases. Germline CDR1 is SGHRS and CDR2 is YFSETQ. CDR3 protein: CASSLVGDKYGYTF. CDR3 bases: TGCGCCAGCAGCTTGGTGGGAGACAAGTATGGCTACACCTTC.

The rearrangement links TRBV2 to TRBJ1-1, with D possibly matching TRBD1 (5 bases). This CDR3 is built from 15 residues. Between the trimmed V and J ends, which lost 3 bases and 4 bases, there was a span of 15 bases. CDR1 is SNHLY and CDR2 is FYNNEI in the germline V gene. CDR3 sequence (DNA): TGTGCCAGCAGTGACTCGGGGCTATCCGGCACTGAAGCTTTCTTT. Its protein product is CASSDSGLSGTEAFF.

This CDR3 reads CASSYSGTGRDIQYF. The CDR3 DNA reads TGTGCCAGCAGTTACTCAGGGACAGGGAGGGACATTCAGTACTTC. The genes are TRBV6-2 or TRBV6-3 and TRBJ2-4; TRBD1 aligns across 9 bases. The CDR3 covers 15 residues. The germline CDR1 and CDR2 sequences are MNHEY and SVGEGT. Trimming at V came to 0 bases and at J to 8 bases, leaving 5 bases not matched to a gene.

The V gene is TRBV5-1, the J gene TRBJ2-7; D might be TRBD2 (6 bases). The V end lost 1 base, the J end lost 4 bases, and 9 bases lay between the germline ends. Germline loops: CDR1 SGHRS, CDR2 YFSETQ. The CDR3 has 13 residues. CDR3 in DNA: TGCGCCAGCAGCTTGTTTCGGGGGTACGAGCAGTACTTC. It translates to CASSLFRGYEQYF.

The chain recombines TRBV29-1 with TRBJ1-6; the D is unclear. V was trimmed by 5 bases and J by 0 bases, leaving 2 bases between them. The CDR3 is 12 residues long. Per the germline V gene, CDR1 is SQVTM and CDR2 is ANQGSEA. The CDR3 DNA follows: TGCAGCGTTACCTCCTATAATTCACCCCTCCACTTT. Amino acids: CSVTSYNSPLHF.

The chain couples TRBV7-2 to TRBJ2-7, with 12 nucleotides matching TRBD1. Germline loops: CDR1 SGHTA, CDR2 FQGNSA. The length of the CDR3 is 14 residues. The junction had 6 bases not matched to a gene; V was cut back by 5 bases and J by 7 bases. CDR3 sequence reads: CASSPGQGAGEQYF. CDR3 DNA sequence: TGTGCCAGCAGCCCGGGACAGGGGGCTGGTGAGCAGTACTTC.

This rearrangement joins TRBV20-1 to TRBJ2-2; 10 bases fit TRBD2. There are 15 residues in the CDR3. CDR1 and CDR2 from the germline V gene are DFQATT and SNEGSKA (reference sequence). The trim removed 3 bases at V and 7 bases at J, leaving 8 bases unmatched. The CDR3 is CSARPSGGAVGELFF. CDR3 in DNA: TGCAGTGCTAGGCCCAGCGGGGGGGCCGTCGGGGAGCTGTTTTTT.